This paragraph covers one T cell receptor beta chain sequence. The table came from immunoSEQ multiplex PCR; TCRdb's copy has only in-frame clones and leaves some out. The table includes 150,000 to 200,000 clones, nearly 85% detected once. These data come from a study of blood T cell repertoires in COVID-19. This CDR3 has 14 residues. The V gene's germline CDR1 is MDHEN and CDR2 SYDVKM. V shed 5 bases and J shed 3 bases, with 11 bases lying between them. The chain joins TRBV28 to TRBJ1-3; D possibly corresponds to TRBD1 (6 bases). The source material was peripheral blood. The TCR was taken from a woman aged 25 to 39 with acute or convalescent COVID-19. The CDR3 DNA is TGTGCCAGCAGTCAAACAGGGATTGGAAACACCATATATTTT. Translated, it gives CASSQTGIGNTIYF.